These 9 T cell receptor beta chains were sequenced from one sample in a study of shared clonotypes between healthy human individuals. Method: immunoSEQ multiplex PCR; TCRdb's copy keeps in-frame clones and lacks some. Of 150,000 to 200,000 clones listed, 85% to 95% were seen once; the top ten hold about 0.07%. Material: naive CD4+ T cells sorted from blood. Subset indicated: CD45RA+ positively selected. The receptors here all came from a woman in her twenties or thirties in good health.

This chain connects TRBV28 to TRBJ2-2; 7 bases map to TRBD2. The CDR3 spans 16 residues. Per germline, CDR1 MDHEN and CDR2 SYDVKM. V lost 6 bases, J lost 3 bases, and 10 bases stayed unmatched. This CDR3 is CASSTPGLPDTGELFF. CDR3 DNA sequence: TGTGCCAGCAGCACTCCGGGACTACCTGACACCGGGGAGCTGTTTTTT.

V and J are TRBV6-5 and TRBJ2-6; D is ambiguous. V shed 6 bases and J shed 0 bases, with 3 bases lying between them. The CDR3 loop spans 13 amino acids. CDR1 is MNHEY, CDR2 SVGAGI, per germline. CDR3 amino acids: CASRPSGANVLTF. The CDR3 DNA is TGTGCCAGCAGACCCTCTGGGGCCAACGTCCTGACTTTC.

The chain couples TRBV18 to TRBJ2-7; 7 bases line up with TRBD2. This CDR3 is built from 16 residues. CDR1 KGHSH and CDR2 LQKENI come from the germline V gene. The J segment lost 5 bases and the V segment lost 5 bases, leaving 15 bases of the junction unmatched. DNA of the CDR3: TGTGCCAGCTCATGGGCCCCGGCGGGAGCGGTCGACGAGCAGTACTTC. Its protein product is CASSWAPAGAVDEQYF.

This CDR3 is CASSIELRAGYTF. In DNA form, the CDR3 reads TGTGCCAGTAGTATTGAGTTGAGGGCTGGCTACACCTTC. V is TRBV19 and J is TRBJ1-2, with D unresolved. Trimming took 3 bases from V and 7 from J, leaving 12 bases between them. CDR3 length equals 13 residues. Germline CDR1 reads LNHDA; CDR2 reads SQIVND (reference sequence).

This clone was picked up a small number of times. The rearrangement joins TRBV30 to TRBJ1-5; 8 nucleotides agree with TRBD1. CDR3 length: 13 residues. CDR1 is GTSNPN, CDR2 SVGIG, per germline (reference sequence). J was trimmed by 7 bases and V by 0 bases; bases with no gene match: 2. The CDR3 is CAWSVQGDQPQHF. In DNA form, the CDR3 reads TGTGCCTGGAGTGTACAGGGGGACCAGCCCCAGCATTTT.

The V gene is TRBV4-1, the J gene TRBJ2-1, with D perhaps given as TRBD1 or TRBD2 (6 bases each). Per the germline V gene, CDR1 is MGHRA and CDR2 is YSYEKL. Trimming stripped 4 bases from V and 9 bases from J, with 13 bases between. The CDR3 is 13 residues long. This CDR3 is CASSPGGLGEQFF. The CDR3 DNA reads TGCGCCAGCAGCCCTGGGGGGCTGGGTGAGCAGTTCTTC.

The chain recombines TRBV7-3 with TRBJ2-5, with TRBD1 matching 10 bases. The DNA end is a closer match to TRBJ2-7, so the J assignment may be wrong. CDR1 and CDR2 (germline): SGHTA, FQGTGA. CDR3 length: 14 amino acids. The CDR3 sequence: CASSVDRGAYEQYF. The CDR3 nucleotides are TGTGCCAGCAGTGTGGACAGGGGGGCCTACGAGCAGTACTTC.

This chain joins TRBV28 and TRBJ1-4; tentative D call: TRBD1 (5 bases). CDR1 and CDR2 from the germline V gene are MDHEN and SYDVKM. CDR3 length equals 18 residues. Deletions cut 5 bases from V and 6 bases from J, with 25 bases between. The CDR3 DNA sequence: TGTGCCAGCAGTCACCACCCCCAGGGACTAGGTGGTGATGAAAAACTGTTTTTT. As protein: CASSHHPQGLGGDEKLFF.

DNA of the CDR3: TGTGCCTGGAGTCCGACCGGGACCAGCAATCAGCCCCAGCATTTT. The encoded protein is CAWSPTGTSNQPQHF. The chain recombines TRBV30 with TRBJ1-5; D may be TRBD1 (5 bases). Deletions cut 2 bases from V and 1 base from J, with 12 bases between. CDR3 length: 15 amino acids. Germline loops: CDR1 GTSNPN, CDR2 SVGIG (reference sequence).